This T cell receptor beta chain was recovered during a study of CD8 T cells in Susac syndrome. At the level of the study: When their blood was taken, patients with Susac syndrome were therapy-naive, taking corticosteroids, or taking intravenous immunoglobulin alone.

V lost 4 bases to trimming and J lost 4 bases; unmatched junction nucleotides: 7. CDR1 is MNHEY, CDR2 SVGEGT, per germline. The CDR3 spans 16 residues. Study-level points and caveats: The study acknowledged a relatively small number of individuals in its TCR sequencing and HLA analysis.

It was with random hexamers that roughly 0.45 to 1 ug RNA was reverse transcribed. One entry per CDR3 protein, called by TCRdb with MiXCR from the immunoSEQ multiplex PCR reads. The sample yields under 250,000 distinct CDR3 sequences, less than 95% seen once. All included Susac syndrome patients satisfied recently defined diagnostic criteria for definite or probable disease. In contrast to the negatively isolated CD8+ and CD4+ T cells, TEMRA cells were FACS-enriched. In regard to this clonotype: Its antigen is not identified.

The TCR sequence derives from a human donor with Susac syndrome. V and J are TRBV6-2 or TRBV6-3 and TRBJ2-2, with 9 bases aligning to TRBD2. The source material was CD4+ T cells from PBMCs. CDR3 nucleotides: TGTGCCAGCAGTTCAACGCGGGGGGGCCCCACCGGGGAGCTGTTTTTT. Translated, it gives CASSSTRGGPTGELFF.